The present T cell receptor (beta chain) was sequenced within a study of T cell clusters in autoimmune cytopenias. General observations from the study: TRB repertoire shifts in secondary cytopenia and chronic lymphocytic leukemia mostly reflected lymphoma, not autoimmunity.

In terms of frequency, this clonotype is medium-sized. The antigen remains undetermined. TRB was amplified from approximately 250 ng of peripheral blood genomic DNA per sample. From germline, CDR1 is MNHNS and CDR2 SASEGT. The length of the CDR3 is 14 residues. Multiplex touch-down PCR amplified TRB using TRB-A and TRB-B pools in one tube. TCRdb reanalyzed the multiplex PCR reads, giving one entry per CDR3 protein sequence and no DNA. This sample's table reports a few thousand distinct CDR3 sequences. The chain joins TRBV6-1 to TRBJ1-2; TCRdb's D gene call, TRBD1, goes unchecked for lack of DNA. The sequencing input was peripheral blood. This TCR derives from a human donor with an autoimmune cytopenia or autoimmune hepatitis (not recorded which). The CDR3 sequence is CASTLDRGQRGYTF.